This TCR beta chain is from a study of cytomegalovirus exposure and HLA in healthy donors. Study context: The platform used for the 110 or so validation repertoires matched that of the 650 to 750 first-cohort repertoires, a later analysis reported.

This CDR3 region has 15 residues. V was pared by 7 bases and J by 3 bases, with 17 bases between. Germline CDR1 is MNHNS and CDR2 is SASEGT. The protocol was immunoSEQ multiplex PCR, while the TCRdb copy is restricted to in-frame clones and leaves out a portion. Of approximately 230,000 clones listed, less than 90% are singletons. This chain uses TRBV6-1 with TRBJ2-3; tentatively, D is TRBD1 (6 bases). The sample comprised PBMCs. The source is a man between 18 and 35 years old in good health and CMV-seropositive. The CDR3 here is CASTTGTHRTDTQYF. The CDR3 bases are TGTGCCAGCACCACCGGGACACATAGGACAGATACGCAGTATTTT.